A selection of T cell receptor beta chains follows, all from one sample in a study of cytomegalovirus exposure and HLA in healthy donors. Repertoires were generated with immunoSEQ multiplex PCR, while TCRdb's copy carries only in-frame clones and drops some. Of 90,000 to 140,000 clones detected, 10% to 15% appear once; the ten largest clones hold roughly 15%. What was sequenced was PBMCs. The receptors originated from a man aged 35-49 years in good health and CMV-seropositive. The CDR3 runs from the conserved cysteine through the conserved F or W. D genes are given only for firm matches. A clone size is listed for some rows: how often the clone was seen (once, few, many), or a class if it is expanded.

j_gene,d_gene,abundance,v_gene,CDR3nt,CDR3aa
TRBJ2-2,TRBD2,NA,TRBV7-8,TGTGCCAGCAGCCGGGGACTAGCGGGACCGAACACCGGGGAGCTGTTTTTT,CASSRGLAGPNTGELFF
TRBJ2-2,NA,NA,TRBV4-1,TGCGCCAGCAGCCAAGAAAACCTGGCGGCGAACACCGGGGAGCTGTTTTTT,CASSQENLAANTGELFF
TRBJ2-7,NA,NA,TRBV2,TGTGCCAGCAGTGAGAGTCGGGGAGGGAGGGGGTCCAAAGGGCAGTACTTC,CASSESRGGRGSKGQYF
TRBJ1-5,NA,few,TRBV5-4,TGTGCCAGCAGGCGCTACAGGGAATTTCAGCCCCAGCATTTT,CASRRYREFQPQHF
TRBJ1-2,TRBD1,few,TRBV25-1,TGTGCCAGCAGTAACCCTCCCGACAGGGGGTTTTATGGCTACACCTTC,CASSNPPDRGFYGYTF
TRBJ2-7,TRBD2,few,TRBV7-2,TGTGCCAGCAGCTTAGGGACTAGAGGCTACGAGCAGTACTTC,CASSLGTRGYEQYF
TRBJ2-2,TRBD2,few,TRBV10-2,TGCGCCAGCACCGGGACTAGCGGGAGTAGAACCGGGGAGCTGTTTTTT,CASTGTSGSRTGELFF
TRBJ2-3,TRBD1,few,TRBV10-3,TGTGCCATCAACGGACAGGGGGGGGGCACAGATACGCAGTATTTT,CAINGQGGGTDTQYF
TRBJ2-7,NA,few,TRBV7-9,TGTGCCAGCAGCCGAGAATACGAGCAGTACTTC,CASSREYEQYF
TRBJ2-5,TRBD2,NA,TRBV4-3,TGCGCCAGCAGCCAAGAACTAGCGTTCAGGGCAGAGACCCAGTACTTC,CASSQELAFRAETQYF
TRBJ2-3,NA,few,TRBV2,TGTGCCAGCAGTGAGCTTAGCGGCACAGATACGCAGTATTTT,CASSELSGTDTQYF
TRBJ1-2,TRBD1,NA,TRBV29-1,TGCAGCGTTCCGGACAGGGGGGCCTATGGCTACACCTTC,CSVPDRGAYGYTF
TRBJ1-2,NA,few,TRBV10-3,TGTGCCATCAGTGAGTCGGTGAAGGGGCGCGGAGGCTACACCTTC,CAISESVKGRGGYTF
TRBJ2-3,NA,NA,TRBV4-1,TGCGCCAGCAGCCAAGGTCGGGCAGCAGGGGCAGATACGCAGTATTTT,CASSQGRAAGADTQYF
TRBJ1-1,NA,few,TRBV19,TGTGCCAGTAGTAAGTATAGGGGGACTGAAGCTTTCTTT,CASSKYRGTEAFF
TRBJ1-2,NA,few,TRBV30,TGTGCCTGGAGTAACGGGGGGGACTATGGCTACACCTTC,CAWSNGGDYGYTF
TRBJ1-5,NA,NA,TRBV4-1,TGCGCCAGCAGCCAGCGAGGGTTTCGCAATCAGCCCCAGCATTTT,CASSQRGFRNQPQHF
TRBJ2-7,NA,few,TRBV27,TGTGCCAGCAGTTCCTCGACAGGCCACTACGAGCAGTACTTC,CASSSSTGHYEQYF
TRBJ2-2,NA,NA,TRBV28,TGTGCCAGCCTTGCCCGTCCGGGAGTGGAGCCGGGGGAGCTGTTTTTT,CASLARPGVEPGELFF
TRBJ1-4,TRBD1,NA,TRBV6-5,TGTGCCAGCAGTTCAGGGGACAGGAGGAATGAAAAACTGTTTTTT,CASSSGDRRNEKLFF
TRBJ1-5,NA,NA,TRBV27,TGTGCCAGCAGTTTGACAGTAAGCAATCAGCCCCAGCATTTT,CASSLTVSNQPQHF
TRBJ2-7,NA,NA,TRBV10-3,TGTGCCATCAGTGAGCCCCCCCCTGGGCAGGAGCAGTACTTC,CAISEPPPGQEQYF
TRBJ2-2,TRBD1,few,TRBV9,TGTGCCAGCAGCAGAGGGGGCGCCGGGGAGCTGTTTTTT,CASSRGGAGELFF
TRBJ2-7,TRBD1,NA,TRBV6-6,TGTGCCAGCAGTTACTCGAGGACAGGGGGCTCGTACGAGCAGTACTTC,CASSYSRTGGSYEQYF
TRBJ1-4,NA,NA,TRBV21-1,TGTGCCAGCAGCGCGAGGGACAGACCTAATGAAAAACTGTTTTTT,CASSARDRPNEKLFF
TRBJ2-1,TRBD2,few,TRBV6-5,TGTGCCAGCAGTTACTCGGGGACTATAGATTTCCATGAGCAGTTCTTC,CASSYSGTIDFHEQFF
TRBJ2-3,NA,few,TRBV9,TGTGCCAGCAGCGTGGGACTTTCCACAGATACGCAGTATTTT,CASSVGLSTDTQYF
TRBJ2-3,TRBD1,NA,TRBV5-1,TGCGCCAGCAGTCGGGCCACAGGGGGCGGCACAGATACGCAGTATTTT,CASSRATGGGTDTQYF
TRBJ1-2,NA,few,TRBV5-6,NA,CASSFGQGVREGYTF
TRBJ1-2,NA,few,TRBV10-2,TGCGCCAGCAGTACCCTAGACGGGGACTATGGCTACACCTTC,CASSTLDGDYGYTF
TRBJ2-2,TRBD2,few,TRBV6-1,TGTGCCAGCAGTGAATCGTTTAGCGGGACGAACACCGGGGAGCTGTTTTTT,CASSESFSGTNTGELFF
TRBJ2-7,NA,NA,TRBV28,TGTGCCAGCTTCCCTGCGGGCAGGTTCTCCTACGAGCAGTACTTC,CASFPAGRFSYEQYF
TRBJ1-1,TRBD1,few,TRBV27,TGTGCCAGCAGTTCCGACAGGGGGCCACCCTTTGTGAGGGAAGCTTTCTTT,CASSSDRGPPFVREAFF
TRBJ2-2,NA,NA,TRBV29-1,TGCAGCGTTCTGAGGGGGACCGGGGAGCTGTTTTTT,CSVLRGTGELFF
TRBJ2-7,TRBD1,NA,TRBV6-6,TGTGCCAGCAGTTACGTGACAGGGAGCTCCTACGAGCAGTACTTC,CASSYVTGSSYEQYF
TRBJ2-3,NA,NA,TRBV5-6,TGTGCCAGCAGCTTATTCAACAGGGAAACCGATACGCAGTATTTT,CASSLFNRETDTQYF
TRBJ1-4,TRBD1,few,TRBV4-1,TGCGCCAGCAGCCAATCGTCGACAGGGGGTAATGAAAAACTGTTTTTT,CASSQSSTGGNEKLFF
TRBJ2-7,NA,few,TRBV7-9,TGTGCCAGCAGCTTAGACATCAACTCCTACGAGCAGTACTTC,CASSLDINSYEQYF
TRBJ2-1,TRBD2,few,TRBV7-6,TGTGCCAGCAGCCCTCTAAGCGGGAGCATCGACAATGAGCAGTTCTTC,CASSPLSGSIDNEQFF
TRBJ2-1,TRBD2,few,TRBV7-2,TGTGCCAGCAGCTTACAGCGGGATGGCGATGAGCAGTTCTTC,CASSLQRDGDEQFF
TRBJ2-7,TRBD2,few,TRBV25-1,TGTGCCAGCCGAGGAGCGGGAGTTTACGAGCAGTACTTC,CASRGAGVYEQYF
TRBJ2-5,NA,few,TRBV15,TGTGCCACCAGCAGAGGTGGCGGTATCGGAGAGACCCAGTACTTC,CATSRGGGIGETQYF
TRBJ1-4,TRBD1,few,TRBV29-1,TGCAGCGTGGCGACGACAGGGAGTGGCCATGAAAAACTGTTTTTT,CSVATTGSGHEKLFF
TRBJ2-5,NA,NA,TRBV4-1,TGCGCCAGCAGCCAGGTAGCGGCGGAGACCCAGTACTTC,CASSQVAAETQYF
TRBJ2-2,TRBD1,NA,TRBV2,TGTGCCAGCAAACGACAGGGCACCGGGGAGCTGTTTTTT,CASKRQGTGELFF
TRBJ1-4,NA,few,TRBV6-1,TGTGCCAGCAGTGGATACCCAGCGGGGACCATCAATGAAAAACTGTTTTTT,CASSGYPAGTINEKLFF
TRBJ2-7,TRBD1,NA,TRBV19,TGTGCCAGTAGTGGCGCCGGGACAGGGGTGCACGAGCAGTACTTC,CASSGAGTGVHEQYF
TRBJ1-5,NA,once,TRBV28,TGTGCCAGCAGCCTCGGGGGGCCGCCCCAGCATTTT,CASSLGGPPQHF
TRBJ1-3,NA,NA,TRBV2,TGTGCCTCCGGCAGGGCGGTGGGCACCATATATTTT,CASGRAVGTIYF
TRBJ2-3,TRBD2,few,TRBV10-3,TGTGCCATCAGACTAGCGGGGACAGATACGCAGTATTTT,CAIRLAGTDTQYF
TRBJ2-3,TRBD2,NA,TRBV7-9,TGTGCCAGCAGCAGAGGGACTAGCGGCACAGATACGCAGTATTTT,CASSRGTSGTDTQYF
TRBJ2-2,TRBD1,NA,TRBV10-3,TGTGCCATCAGTGACTCGAAGGGGACAGAGAACACCGGGGAGCTGTTTTTT,CAISDSKGTENTGELFF
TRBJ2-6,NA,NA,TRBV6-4,TGTGCCAGCAGTGACCCGGTCTCTGGGGCCAACGTCCTGACTTTC,CASSDPVSGANVLTF
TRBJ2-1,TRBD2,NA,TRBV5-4,TGTGCCAGCAGCTTCGGGACTAGCGGGTCCTACAATGAGCAGTTCTTC,CASSFGTSGSYNEQFF
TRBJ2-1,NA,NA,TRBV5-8,TGTGCCAGCAGCTTCGAACAGGGACCCTACAATGAGCAGTTCTTC,CASSFEQGPYNEQFF
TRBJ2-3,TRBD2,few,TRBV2,TGTGCCAGCAGGGGTACTAGAGCGGGAGGTGGTCATACGCAGTATTTT,CASRGTRAGGGHTQYF
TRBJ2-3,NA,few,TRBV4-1,TGCGCCAGCAGCCAAGAAGGGGGATTTGCGGGCACAGATACGCAGTATTTT,CASSQEGGFAGTDTQYF
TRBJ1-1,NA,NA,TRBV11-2,TGTGCCAGCAGCTTACAGGGGATAGGTACTGAAGCTTTCTTT,CASSLQGIGTEAFF
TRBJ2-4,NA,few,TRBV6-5,TGTGCCAGCAGTTACGGGGGGGCCAAAAACATTCAGTACTTC,CASSYGGAKNIQYF
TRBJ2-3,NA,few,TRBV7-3,TGTGCCAGCAGCTTAAATCTAGGGGCAGATACGCAGTATTTT,CASSLNLGADTQYF